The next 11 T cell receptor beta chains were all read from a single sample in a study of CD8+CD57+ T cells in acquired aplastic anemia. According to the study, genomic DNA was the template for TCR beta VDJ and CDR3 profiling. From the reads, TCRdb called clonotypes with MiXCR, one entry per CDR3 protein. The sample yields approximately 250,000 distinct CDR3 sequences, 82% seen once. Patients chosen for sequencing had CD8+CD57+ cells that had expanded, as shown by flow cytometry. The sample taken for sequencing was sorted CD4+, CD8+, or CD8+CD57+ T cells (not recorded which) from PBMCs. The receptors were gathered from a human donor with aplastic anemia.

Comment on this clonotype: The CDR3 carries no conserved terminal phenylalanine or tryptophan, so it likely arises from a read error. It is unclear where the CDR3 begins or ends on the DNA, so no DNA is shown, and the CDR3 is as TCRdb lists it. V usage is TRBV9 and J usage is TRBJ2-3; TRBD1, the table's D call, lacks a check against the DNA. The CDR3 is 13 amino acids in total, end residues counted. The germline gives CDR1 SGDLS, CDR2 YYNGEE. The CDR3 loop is CASGVGGTGTEYL.

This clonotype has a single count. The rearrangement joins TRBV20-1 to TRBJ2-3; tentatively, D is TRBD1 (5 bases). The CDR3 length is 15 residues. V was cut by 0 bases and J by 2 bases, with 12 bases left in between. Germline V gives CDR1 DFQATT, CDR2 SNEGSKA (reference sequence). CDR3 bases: TGCAGTGCTAGAGATTACTCTGGGGCCACAGATACGCAGTATTTT. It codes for CSARDYSGATDTQYF.

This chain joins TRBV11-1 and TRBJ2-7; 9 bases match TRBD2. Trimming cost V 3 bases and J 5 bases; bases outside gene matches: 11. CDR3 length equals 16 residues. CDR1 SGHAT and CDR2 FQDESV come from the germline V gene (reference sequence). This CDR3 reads CASSFQRSGGINEQYF. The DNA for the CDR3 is TGTGCCAGCAGCTTTCAAAGAAGCGGGGGGATCAACGAGCAGTACTTC. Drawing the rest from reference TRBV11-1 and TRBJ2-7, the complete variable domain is EAEVAQSPRYKITEKSQAVAFWCDPISGHATLYWYRQILGQGPELLVQFQDESVVDDSQLPKDRFSAERLKGVDSTLKIQPAELGDSAMYLCASSFQRSGGINEQYFGPGTRLTVT.

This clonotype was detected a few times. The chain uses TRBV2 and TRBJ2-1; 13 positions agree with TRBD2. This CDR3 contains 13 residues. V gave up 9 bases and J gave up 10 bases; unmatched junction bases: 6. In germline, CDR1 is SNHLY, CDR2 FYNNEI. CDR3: CARGGLAGREQFF. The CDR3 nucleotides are TGTGCCAGAGGGGGACTAGCGGGGAGGGAGCAGTTCTTC.

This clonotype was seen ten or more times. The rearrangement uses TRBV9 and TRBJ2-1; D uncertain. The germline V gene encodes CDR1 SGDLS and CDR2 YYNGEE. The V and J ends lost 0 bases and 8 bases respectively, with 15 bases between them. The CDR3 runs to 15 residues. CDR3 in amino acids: CASSVVARSMDEQFF. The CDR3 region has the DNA TGTGCCAGCAGCGTAGTCGCCCGGTCGATGGATGAGCAGTTCTTC.

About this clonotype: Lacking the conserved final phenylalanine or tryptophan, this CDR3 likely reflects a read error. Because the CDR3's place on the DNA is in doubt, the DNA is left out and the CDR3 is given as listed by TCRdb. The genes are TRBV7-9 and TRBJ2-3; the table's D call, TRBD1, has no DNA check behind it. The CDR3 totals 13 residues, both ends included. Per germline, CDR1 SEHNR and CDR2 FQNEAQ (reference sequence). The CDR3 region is CASGPGGGDTTYL.

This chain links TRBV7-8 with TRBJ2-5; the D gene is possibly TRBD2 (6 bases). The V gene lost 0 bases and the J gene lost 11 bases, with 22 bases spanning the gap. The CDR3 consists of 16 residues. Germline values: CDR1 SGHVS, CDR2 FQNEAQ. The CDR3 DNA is TGTGCCAGCAGCTTAGCGGGAGGTCCCGAAACGCAGTCTCAGTACTTC. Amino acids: CASSLAGGPETQSQYF.

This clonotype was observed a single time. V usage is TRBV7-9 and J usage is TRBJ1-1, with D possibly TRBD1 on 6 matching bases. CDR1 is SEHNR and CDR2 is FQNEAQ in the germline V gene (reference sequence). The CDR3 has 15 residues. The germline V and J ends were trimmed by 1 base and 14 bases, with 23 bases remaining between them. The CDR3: CASSLVPGGQTVGFF. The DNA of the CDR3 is TGTGCCAGCAGCTTAGTTCCCGGGGGGCAGACTGTTGGATTCTTT.

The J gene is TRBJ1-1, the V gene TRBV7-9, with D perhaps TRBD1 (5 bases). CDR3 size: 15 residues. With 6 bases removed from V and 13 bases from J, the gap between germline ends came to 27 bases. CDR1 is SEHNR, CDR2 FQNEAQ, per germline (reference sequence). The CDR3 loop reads CASRQGHNSPLHFFF. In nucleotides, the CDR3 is TGTGCCAGCAGGCAGGGTCATAATTCACCCCTTCACTTTTTCTTT.

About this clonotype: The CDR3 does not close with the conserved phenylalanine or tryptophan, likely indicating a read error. Written as DNA, the CDR3 is TGCGCCAGCAGCCATACAGGGGGTACGCCGCAGTATGTT. Translating gives CASSHTGGTPQYV. V is TRBV9 and J is TRBJ1-5; 8 positions agree with TRBD1. The J call may be mistaken, given a closer DNA end match to TRBJ2-3. In germline, CDR1 is SGDLS, CDR2 YYNGEE. The CDR3 has 13 residues.

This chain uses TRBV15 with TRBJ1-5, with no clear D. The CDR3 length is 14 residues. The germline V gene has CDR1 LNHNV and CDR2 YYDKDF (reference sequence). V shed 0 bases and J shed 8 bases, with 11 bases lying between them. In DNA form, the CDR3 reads TGTGCCACCAGCAGAGATCGTGAAAGGAAGCCCCAGCATTTT. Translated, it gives CATSRDRERKPQHF.